This T cell receptor (beta chain) was sequenced for a study of beta chain features in type 1 diabetes (dated by TCRdb to 2017 to 2018). The study in broad terms: Mean age, gender distribution, total cell number and subset yield did not differ between patients and healthy donors. A total of around 110,000,000 sorted cells were examined across all samples, and RNA yield correlated strongly with the number of cells per subset. The study compared TCRB repertoires of sorted circulating CD4+ T cell subsets between recently diagnosed type 1 diabetes patients and matched healthy donors. Naive and central memory subsets were obtained from all 30 or so donors, but regulatory and stem cell-like memory subsets were isolated from only 8 patients and roughly eight healthy donors. Points the paper makes about the study in general: Only small numbers of individuals were included in the HLA sub-analyses, which left unresolved whether HLA type had any influence on TCRB rearrangement. Naive, central memory and regulatory TCRB repertoires appeared more similar among patients than among healthy donors. Shorter templates might have been favored by PCR, but patient and control samples were amplified and corrected together, so both groups would have been affected equally by any skew. Patients with type 1 diabetes made fewer insertions and deleted more nucleotides at VDJ recombination sites, implying thymic rearrangement abnormalities. Type 1 diabetes patients showed a moderate but significant shortening of TCRB CDR3 length in all four CD4+ subsets. Sequencing cDNA rather than genomic DNA could over-represent highly expressing activated cells, although activation and CD3 levels did not differ between groups.

The junction shows trimming of 3 bases on V and 1 base on J, and the gene matches do not reach 2 bases of it. The CDR3 runs 16 residues from the cysteine to the phenylalanine. Only the CDR3 part of the read is kept: 48 bases, read in frame from the first base. Reading the germline V gene (reference sequence) gives CDR1 SEHNR and CDR2 FQNEAQ. From each donor, a single peripheral blood sample of around 120 mL on average was drawn into heparinised tubes. A BD FACSAria II was used to sort naive, central memory, regulatory and stem cell-like memory CD4+ T cells with a panel that included CD45RO, CCR7, CD25, CD127, CD95 and CD27. All sorted populations exceeded 95% purity. PBMCs were isolated right away by Lymphoprep density gradient centrifugation and were stained directly, without culture. Samples were stained and sorted in pairs, with one healthy donor and one patient per experiment, so that batch effects were minimized.

The entire isolated RNA was reverse transcribed using the High Capacity cDNA Reverse Transcription Kit, and thus expressed TCRB transcripts were sequenced. Naive, central memory and regulatory T cell samples underwent deep immunoSEQ sequencing, averaging around 3.7 million total reads per sample. After sorted cells were lysed in RLT buffer, RNA was extracted with DNase-treated RNeasy Micro or Mini kits, with the choice depending on cell number. To prevent cross-contamination, each cell subset was processed individually, whereas patient and healthy donor samples were processed jointly. The immunoSEQ multiplex PCR was used to amplify TCRB sequences from cDNA, yielding 87-bp fragments that span the CDR3 region. The amplicons were sequenced using the Illumina HiSeq platform. The original pipeline was this. PCR bias was corrected computationally using synthetic template baselines, and reads within Hamming distance 2 were collapsed, with unmergeable singletons discarded. Reads were aligned against IMGT to assign V, D and J genes, CDR3 length and insertions or deletions at six rearrangement sites. Within each subset, clonotype counts were normalized to the number of sorted cells before true diversity and Gini coefficients were calculated with the tcR R package. The overlap coefficient, calculated on TCRB nucleotide sequences, was used to measure repertoire sharing. Out-of-frame TCRB sequences from naive cells were analyzed as a proxy for the pre-selection repertoire. The source is immuneACCESS, and TCRdb retained only in-frame sequences with V and J called. Part of the clones is not carried over; for the studies checked, unresolved V genes explain less than half of this, and the remainder is unexplained. V, J and clone size are those of that table, while D and trimming were read from the DNA. The sample table lists about 660,000 clones, more than 13% of them with a count of one. 0.035% to 0.045% of the sample rests with the top ten.

The sample holds a few counts of this clone. Its antigen is still unknown. No much larger clone is present one base from it, and per-base qualities are unavailable. This sequence originates from a man between 18 and 35 years old with type 1 diabetes. Input material: naive CD4+ T cells from blood. Sample cell subset or site, as interpreted from the label and publication: true naive CD4+ T cells. The chain employs TRBV7-9 and TRBJ1-5, with 11 junctional bases fitting TRBD1. The DNA reads as follows: TGTGCCAGCAGCTTGGGGACAGGGGGAAGCAATCAGCCCCAGCATTTT. Translated, it reads CASSLGTGGSNQPQHF.